This T cell receptor beta chain was observed in a study of CD8 T cells in Susac syndrome (dated by TCRdb to the late 2010s). As for the study more broadly: The study used repertoire sequencing to test whether antigen drove CD8+ T cell activation and differentiation in Susac syndrome. The study compared CD8+ T cell repertoire clonality among 11 to 12 healthy donors, around 14 Susac syndrome patients and fewer than 19 multiple sclerosis patients. Study-wide findings and limitations: The study acknowledged that relatively few individuals were included in the TCR sequencing and HLA analysis.

As regards this clonotype: Its antigen is unknown. The input lacks base qualities; no much larger clone sits a single base away.

Peripheral blood CD8+ and CD4+ T cells from healthy donors, Susac syndrome patients and multiple sclerosis patients were profiled by high-throughput TCR beta sequencing. Multiple sclerosis controls were treatment-naive patients with stable or active relapsing-remitting disease fulfilling revised McDonald criteria. CD8+ TEMRA cells were enriched by FACS, while bulk CD8+ and CD4+ T cells were purified by magnetic negative isolation. Blood was collected in EDTA tubes and processed within 24 hours, with PBMCs isolated through density gradient centrifugation. PBMCs destined for TCR sequencing were cryopreserved in liquid nitrogen and later thawed in a 37 °C water bath. A purity of at least 90% was achieved for sorted or isolated CD4+, CD8+ and CD8+ TEMRA cells. RNA was extracted with the RNeasy kit and roughly 0.45 to 1 ug was reverse transcribed using random hexamers. TCR beta CDR3 regions were amplified with the immunoSEQ multiplex PCR assay covering 54 Vbeta and 13 Jbeta segments. To correct PCR amplification bias, a synthetic template baseline was used for both primer optimization and computational correction. Concerning the study's data processing: Reads were annotated to V, D and J genes per IMGT and analyzed with immunoSEQ Analyzer, keeping only productive sequences. Clonality was calculated as one minus the Shannon entropy normalized by log2 of the number of productive unique sequences. For each patient and control, public and private clones were evaluated within the 100 most prevalent clones. Susac-specific clones were defined as absent from healthy and MS cohorts, some 1,000 published viral clones and other ImmuneACCESS disease sequences. Using fastp trimming at Q25 and MiXCR clonotype assembly, TCRdb reanalyzed the public sequencing data and kept in-frame beta chains. Entries are consolidated by CDR3 protein sequence, retaining the most common genes and DNA. TCRdb's processing, not the authors', yielded these V and J calls. The table for this sample lists approximately 110,000 distinct CDR3 sequences; just over 90% of them were counted only once. The ten biggest clones cover roughly 0.3% of the sample.

Ends trimmed: V by 4 bases, J by 7 bases; bases unmatched to a gene: 5. The CDR3 spans 14 residues, from the cysteine through the phenylalanine. CDR3 DNA only is kept here, 42 bases in frame from base 1. From the germline V gene, CDR1 is SGDLS and CDR2 is YYNGEE. The receptor's source is a human donor with multiple sclerosis. The chain uses TRBV9 and TRBJ2-1, and 10 junction bases match TRBD1. Sequenced sample: CD8+ T cells from PBMCs. CDR3 reads: CASSPGQGRNEQFF. The sequenced DNA is TGTGCCAGCAGCCCGGGACAGGGGAGAAATGAGCAGTTCTTC.